The sequence of this TCR beta chain was determined in a study of CD8 T cells in Susac syndrome. The CDR3 has 15 residues. The ends lost 2 bases at V and 7 bases at J; junction bases unmatched: 7. Germline V gene lookup returns CDR1 SGHRS and CDR2 YFSETQ. RNA amounts of roughly 0.45 to 1 ug underwent reverse transcription with random hexamers. With immunoSEQ multiplex PCR, TCR beta CDR3 was amplified across 54 Vbeta and 13 Jbeta. TCRdb reprocessed the immunoSEQ multiplex PCR reads via MiXCR and lists one record per CDR3 protein. Among 200,000 or so distinct CDR3 sequences listed, 90% to 95% were seen once.

Sequenced input: CD4+ T cells from PBMCs. V is TRBV5-1 and J is TRBJ2-1, with TRBD2 matching over 9 bases. This receptor was obtained from a human donor with multiple sclerosis. The CDR3 nucleotides read TGCGCCAGCAGCTTAGGGACTAGCCAGGGGAATGAGCAGTTCTTC. It is translated as CASSLGTSQGNEQFF.